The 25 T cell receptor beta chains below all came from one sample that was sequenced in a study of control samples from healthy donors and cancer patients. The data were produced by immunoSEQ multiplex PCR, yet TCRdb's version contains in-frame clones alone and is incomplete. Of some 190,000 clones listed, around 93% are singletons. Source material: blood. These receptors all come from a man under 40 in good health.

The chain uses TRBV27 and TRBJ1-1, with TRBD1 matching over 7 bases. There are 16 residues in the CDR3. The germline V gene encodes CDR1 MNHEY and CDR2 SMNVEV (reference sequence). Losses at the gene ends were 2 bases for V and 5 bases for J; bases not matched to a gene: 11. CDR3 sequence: CASSLRRGHSSTEAFF. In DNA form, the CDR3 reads TGTGCCAGCAGTTTAAGGAGGGGGCATTCGTCGACTGAAGCTTTCTTT.

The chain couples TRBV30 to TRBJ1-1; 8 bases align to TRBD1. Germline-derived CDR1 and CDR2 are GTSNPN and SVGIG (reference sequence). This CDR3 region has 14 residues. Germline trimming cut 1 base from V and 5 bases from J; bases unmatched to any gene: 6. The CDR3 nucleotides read TGTGCCTGGAGTGAGACACAGGGGGTAACTGAAGCTTTCTTT. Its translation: CAWSETQGVTEAFF.

The CDR3 loop reads CASSEVRGREQFF. The CDR3 coding sequence is TGTGCCAGCAGTGAAGTCAGGGGACGGGAGCAGTTCTTC. The chain employs TRBV2 and TRBJ2-1; the D gene is possibly TRBD1 (6 bases). The CDR3 sequence is 13 residues long. Trimming stripped 1 base from V and 10 bases from J, with 11 bases between. The germline gives CDR1 SNHLY, CDR2 FYNNEI.

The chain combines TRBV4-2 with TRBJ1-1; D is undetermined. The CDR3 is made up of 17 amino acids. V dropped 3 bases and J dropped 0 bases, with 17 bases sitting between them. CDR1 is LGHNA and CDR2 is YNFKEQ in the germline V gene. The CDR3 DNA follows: TGTGCCAGCAGCCATTATTACCCGGTACAGATGAACACTGAAGCTTTCTTT. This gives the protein CASSHYYPVQMNTEAFF.

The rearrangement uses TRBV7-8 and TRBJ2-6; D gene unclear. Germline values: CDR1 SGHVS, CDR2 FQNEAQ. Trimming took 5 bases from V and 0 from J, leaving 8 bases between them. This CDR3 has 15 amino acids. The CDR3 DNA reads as TGTGCCAGCAGCCCACTGGTCTCTGGGGCCAACGTCCTGACTTTC. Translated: CASSPLVSGANVLTF.

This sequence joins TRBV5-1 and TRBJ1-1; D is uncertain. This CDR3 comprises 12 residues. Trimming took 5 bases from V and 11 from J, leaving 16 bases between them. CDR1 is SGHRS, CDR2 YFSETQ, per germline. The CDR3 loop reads CASSKAGMEAFF. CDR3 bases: TGCGCCAGCAGTAAGGCGGGTATGGAGGCTTTCTTT.

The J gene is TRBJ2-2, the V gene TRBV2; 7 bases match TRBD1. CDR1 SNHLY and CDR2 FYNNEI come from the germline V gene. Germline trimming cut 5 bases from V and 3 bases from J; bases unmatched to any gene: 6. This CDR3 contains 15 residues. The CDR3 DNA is TGTGCCAGCAGTTTTAACAGGGGTGACACCGGGGAGCTGTTTTTT. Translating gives CASSFNRGDTGELFF.

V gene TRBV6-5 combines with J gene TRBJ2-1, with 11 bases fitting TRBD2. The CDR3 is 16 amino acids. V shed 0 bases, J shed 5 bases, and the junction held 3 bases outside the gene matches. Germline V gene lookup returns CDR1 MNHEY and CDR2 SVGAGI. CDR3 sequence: CASSYSGTSGDNEQFF. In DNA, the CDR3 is TGTGCCAGCAGTTACTCGGGGACTAGCGGCGACAATGAGCAGTTCTTC.

CDR3 in amino acids: CASTLAGGTNTEAFF. In DNA form, the CDR3 reads TGTGCCAGCACCCTGGCGGGAGGGACAAACACTGAAGCTTTCTTT. J is TRBJ1-1 and V is TRBV5-4; tentatively, D is TRBD1 (6 bases). There are 15 residues in the CDR3. CDR1 is SGHNT and CDR2 is YYREEE in the germline V gene (reference sequence). The V end was cut by 6 bases, the J end by 2 bases, with 17 bases between.

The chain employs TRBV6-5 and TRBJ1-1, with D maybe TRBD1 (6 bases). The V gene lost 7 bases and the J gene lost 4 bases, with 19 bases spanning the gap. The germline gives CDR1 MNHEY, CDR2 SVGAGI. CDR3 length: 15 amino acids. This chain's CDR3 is CASNPSRGARTEAFF. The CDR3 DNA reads TGTGCCAGCAATCCCAGCAGGGGAGCTCGCACTGAAGCTTTCTTT.

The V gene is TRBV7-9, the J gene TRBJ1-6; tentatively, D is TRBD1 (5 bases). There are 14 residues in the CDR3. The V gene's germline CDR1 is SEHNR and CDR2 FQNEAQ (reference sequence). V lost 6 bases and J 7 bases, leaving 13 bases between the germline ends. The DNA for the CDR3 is TGTGCCAGCAGTTACGGCAGGGAGAATTCACCCCTCCACTTT. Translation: CASSYGRENSPLHF. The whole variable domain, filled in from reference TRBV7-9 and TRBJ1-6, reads DTGVSQNPRHKITKRGQNVTFRCDPISEHNRLYWYRQTLGQGPEFLTYFQNEAQLEKSRLLSDRFSAERPKGSFSTLEIQRTEQGDSAMYLCASSYGRENSPLHFGNGTRLTVT.

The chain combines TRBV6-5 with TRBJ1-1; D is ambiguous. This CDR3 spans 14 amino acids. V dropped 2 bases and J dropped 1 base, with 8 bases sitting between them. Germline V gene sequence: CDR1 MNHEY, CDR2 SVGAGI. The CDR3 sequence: CASSYKGRNTEAFF. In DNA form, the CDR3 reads TGTGCCAGCAGTTACAAGGGCCGGAACACTGAAGCTTTCTTT.

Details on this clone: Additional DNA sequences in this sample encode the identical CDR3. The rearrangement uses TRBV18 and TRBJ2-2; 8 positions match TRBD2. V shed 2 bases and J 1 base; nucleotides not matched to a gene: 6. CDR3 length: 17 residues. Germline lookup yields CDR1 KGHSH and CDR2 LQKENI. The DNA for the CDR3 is TGTGCCAGCTCACCAAGGTCCAGCGGGGGGAACACCGGGGAGCTGTTTTTT. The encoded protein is CASSPRSSGGNTGELFF.

The CDR3 protein is CAWNHGSGNTIYF. In nucleotides, the CDR3 is TGTGCCTGGAATCACGGCTCTGGAAACACCATATATTTT. The V call is TRBV30, the J call TRBJ1-3; no clear D gene. CDR3 size: 13 residues. Between the trimmed V and J ends, which lost 4 bases and 0 bases, there was a span of 7 bases. Germline V gives CDR1 GTSNPN, CDR2 SVGIG (reference sequence).

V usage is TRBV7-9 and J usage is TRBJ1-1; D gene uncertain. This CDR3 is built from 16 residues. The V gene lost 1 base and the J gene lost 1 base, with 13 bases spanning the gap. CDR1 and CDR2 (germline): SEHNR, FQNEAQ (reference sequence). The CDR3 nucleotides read TGTGCCAGCAGCTTAGAGGGCGGAGGGTGGAACACTGAAGCTTTCTTT. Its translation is CASSLEGGGWNTEAFF. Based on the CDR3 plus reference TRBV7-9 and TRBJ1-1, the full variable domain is DTGVSQNPRHKITKRGQNVTFRCDPISEHNRLYWYRQTLGQGPEFLTYFQNEAQLEKSRLLSDRFSAERPKGSFSTLEIQRTEQGDSAMYLCASSLEGGGWNTEAFFGQGTRLTVV.

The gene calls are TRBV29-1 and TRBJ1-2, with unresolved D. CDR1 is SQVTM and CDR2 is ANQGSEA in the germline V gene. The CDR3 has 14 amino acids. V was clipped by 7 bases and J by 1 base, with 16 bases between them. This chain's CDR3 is CSAPLRNLNYGYTF. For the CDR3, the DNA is TGCAGCGCGCCACTAAGAAACCTTAACTATGGCTACACCTTC.

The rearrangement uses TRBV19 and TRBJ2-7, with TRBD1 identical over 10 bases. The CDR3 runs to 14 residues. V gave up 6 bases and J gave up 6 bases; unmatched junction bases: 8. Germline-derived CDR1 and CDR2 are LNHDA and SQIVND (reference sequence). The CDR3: CASSHGTGVREQYF. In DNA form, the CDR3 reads TGTGCCAGTAGCCACGGGACAGGGGTACGCGAGCAGTACTTC.

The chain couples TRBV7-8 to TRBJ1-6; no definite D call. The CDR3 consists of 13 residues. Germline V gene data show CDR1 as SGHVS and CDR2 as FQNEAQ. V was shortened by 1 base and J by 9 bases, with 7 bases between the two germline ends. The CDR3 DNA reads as TGTGCCAGCAGCTTAGTAAGCGGTTCACCCCTCCACTTT. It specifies CASSLVSGSPLHF.

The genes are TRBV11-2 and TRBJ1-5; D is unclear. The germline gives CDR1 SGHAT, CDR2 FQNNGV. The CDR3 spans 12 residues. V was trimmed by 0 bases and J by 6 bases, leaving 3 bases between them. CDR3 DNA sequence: TGTGCCAGCAGCTTAGAGGGTCAGCCCCAGCATTTT. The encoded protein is CASSLEGQPQHF.

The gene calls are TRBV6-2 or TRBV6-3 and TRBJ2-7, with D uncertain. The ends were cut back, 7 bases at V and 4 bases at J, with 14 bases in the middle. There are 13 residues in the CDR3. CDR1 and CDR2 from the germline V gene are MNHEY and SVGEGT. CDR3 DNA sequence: TGTGCCAGCATCCCCAACCTAGGGTACGAGCAGTACTTC. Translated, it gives CASIPNLGYEQYF.

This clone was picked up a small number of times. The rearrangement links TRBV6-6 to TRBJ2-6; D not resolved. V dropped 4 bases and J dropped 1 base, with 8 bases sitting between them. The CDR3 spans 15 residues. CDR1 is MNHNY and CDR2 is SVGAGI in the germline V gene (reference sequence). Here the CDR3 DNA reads TGTGCCAGCAGTTTTGCCCTTTCTGGGGCCAACGTCCTGACTTTC. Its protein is CASSFALSGANVLTF.

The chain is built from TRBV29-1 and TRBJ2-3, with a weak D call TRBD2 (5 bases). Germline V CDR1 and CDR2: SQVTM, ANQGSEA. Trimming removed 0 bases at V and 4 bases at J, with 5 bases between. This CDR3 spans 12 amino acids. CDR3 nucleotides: TGCAGCGTTGAAGAACTAGCAGATACGCAGTATTTT. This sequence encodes CSVEELADTQYF.

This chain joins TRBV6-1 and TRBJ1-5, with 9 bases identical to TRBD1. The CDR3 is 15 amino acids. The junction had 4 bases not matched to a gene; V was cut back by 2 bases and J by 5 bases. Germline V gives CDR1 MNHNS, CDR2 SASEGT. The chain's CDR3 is CASSETGTGHQPQHF. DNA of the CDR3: TGTGCCAGCAGTGAAACTGGGACAGGGCATCAGCCCCAGCATTTT.

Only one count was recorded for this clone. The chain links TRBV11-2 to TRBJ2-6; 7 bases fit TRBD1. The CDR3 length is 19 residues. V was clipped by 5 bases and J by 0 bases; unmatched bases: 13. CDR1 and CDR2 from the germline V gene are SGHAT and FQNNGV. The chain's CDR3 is CASSLRRPGQSSGANVLTF. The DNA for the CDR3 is TGTGCCAGCAGCCTCAGACGGCCGGGACAGTCCTCTGGGGCCAACGTCCTGACTTTC.

The chain's CDR3 is CASSLGVGTDTQYF. CDR3 coding DNA: TGTGCCAGCAGCTTAGGTGTGGGCACAGATACGCAGTATTTT. The chain recombines TRBV11-2 with TRBJ2-3; the D is unclear. The V gene's germline CDR1 is SGHAT and CDR2 FQNNGV. The CDR3 totals 14 residues. Trimming stripped 1 base from V and 1 base from J, with 6 bases between.